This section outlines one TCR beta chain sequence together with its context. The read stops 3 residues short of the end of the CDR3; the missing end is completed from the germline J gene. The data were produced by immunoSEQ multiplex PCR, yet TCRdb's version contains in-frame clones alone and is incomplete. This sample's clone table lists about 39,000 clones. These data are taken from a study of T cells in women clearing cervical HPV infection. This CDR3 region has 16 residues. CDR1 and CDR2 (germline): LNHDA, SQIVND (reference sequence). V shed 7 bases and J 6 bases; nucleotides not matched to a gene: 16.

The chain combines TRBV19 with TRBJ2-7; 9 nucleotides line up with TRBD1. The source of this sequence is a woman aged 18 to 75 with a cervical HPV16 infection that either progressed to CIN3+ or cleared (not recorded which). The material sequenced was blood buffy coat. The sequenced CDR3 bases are TGTGCCAGTAAAGCCCCCGGGACAGGGCGACTAGGCGAG. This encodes CASKAPGTGRLGE. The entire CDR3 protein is CASKAPGTGRLGEQYF.